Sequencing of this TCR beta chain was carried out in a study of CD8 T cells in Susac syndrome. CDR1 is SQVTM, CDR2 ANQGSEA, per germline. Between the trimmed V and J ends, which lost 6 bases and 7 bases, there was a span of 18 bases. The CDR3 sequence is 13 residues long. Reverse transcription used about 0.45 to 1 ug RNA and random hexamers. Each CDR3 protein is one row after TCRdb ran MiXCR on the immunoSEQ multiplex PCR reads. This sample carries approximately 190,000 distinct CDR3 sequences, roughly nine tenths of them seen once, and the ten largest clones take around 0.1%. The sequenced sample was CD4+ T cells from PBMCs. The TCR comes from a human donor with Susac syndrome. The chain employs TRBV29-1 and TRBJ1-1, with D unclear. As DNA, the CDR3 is TGCAGCGTGGACGGACGGGCGAAATATGAAGCTTTCTTT. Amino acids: CSVDGRAKYEAFF.